Sequencing of this T cell receptor beta chain was carried out in a study of OX40 agonist ivuxolimab in advanced cancers. Study results and caveats: At 0.1 to 3.0 mg/kg and by week 6, CD4+ and CD8+ T cells in the blood had expanded clonally.

Concerning this clone itself: Its target is not known.

CDR3 size: 15 residues. Germline trimming cut 3 bases from V and 4 bases from J; bases unmatched to any gene: 7. Germline V gene data show CDR1 as KGHSH and CDR2 as LQKENI. TCRdb's copy holds only in-frame clones and misses some; the assay was immunoSEQ multiplex PCR. Among tens of thousands of clones listed, over 80% were seen once. The TCR sequence derives from an adult with an advanced solid tumor such as melanoma, head and neck, liver or kidney cancer. The chain combines TRBV18 with TRBJ2-5; 8 bases are a match to TRBD1. The sequences come from CD4+ or CD8+ T cells sorted from blood, collected in a trial of the OX40 agonist ivuxolimab. DNA of the CDR3: TGTGCCAGCTCACCCCAGGGGGCGCTGGTAGAGACCCAGTACTTC. This codes for CASSPQGALVETQYF.